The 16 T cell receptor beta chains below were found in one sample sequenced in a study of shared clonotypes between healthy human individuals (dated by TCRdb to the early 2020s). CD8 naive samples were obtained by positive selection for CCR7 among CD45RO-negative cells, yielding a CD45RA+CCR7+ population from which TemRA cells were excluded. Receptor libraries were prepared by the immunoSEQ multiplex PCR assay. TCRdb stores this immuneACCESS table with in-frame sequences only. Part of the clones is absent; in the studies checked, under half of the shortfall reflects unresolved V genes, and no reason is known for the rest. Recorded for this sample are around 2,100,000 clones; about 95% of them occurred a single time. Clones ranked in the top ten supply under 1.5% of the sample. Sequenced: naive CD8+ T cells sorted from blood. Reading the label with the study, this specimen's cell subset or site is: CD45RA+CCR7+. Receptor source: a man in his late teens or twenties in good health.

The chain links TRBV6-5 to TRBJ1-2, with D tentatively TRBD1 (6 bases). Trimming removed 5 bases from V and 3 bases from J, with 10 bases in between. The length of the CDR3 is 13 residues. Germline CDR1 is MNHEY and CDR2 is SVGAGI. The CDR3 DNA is TGTGCCAGCAGTGTTAGACAGGACTATGGCTACACCTTC. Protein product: CASSVRQDYGYTF.

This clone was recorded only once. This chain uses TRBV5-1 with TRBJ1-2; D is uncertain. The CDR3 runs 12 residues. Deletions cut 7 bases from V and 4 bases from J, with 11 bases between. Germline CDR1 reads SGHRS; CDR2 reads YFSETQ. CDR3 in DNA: TGCGCCAGCCTGGACGAGGGCTATGGCTACACCTTC. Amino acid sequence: CASLDEGYGYTF.

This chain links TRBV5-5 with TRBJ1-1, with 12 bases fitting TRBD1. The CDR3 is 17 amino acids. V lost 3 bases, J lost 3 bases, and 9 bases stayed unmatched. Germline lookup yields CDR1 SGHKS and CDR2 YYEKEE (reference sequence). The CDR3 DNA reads TGTGCCAGCAGCTCGTGGGGACAGGGGGCACAGGACACTGAAGCTTTCTTT. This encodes CASSSWGQGAQDTEAFF.

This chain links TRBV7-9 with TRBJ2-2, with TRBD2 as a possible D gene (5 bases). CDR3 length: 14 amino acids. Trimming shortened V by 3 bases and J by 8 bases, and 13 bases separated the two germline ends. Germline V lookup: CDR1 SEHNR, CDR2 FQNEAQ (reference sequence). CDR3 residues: CASSFLAEEGELFF. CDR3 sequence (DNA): TGTGCCAGCAGCTTCCTAGCCGAAGAAGGGGAGCTGTTTTTT.

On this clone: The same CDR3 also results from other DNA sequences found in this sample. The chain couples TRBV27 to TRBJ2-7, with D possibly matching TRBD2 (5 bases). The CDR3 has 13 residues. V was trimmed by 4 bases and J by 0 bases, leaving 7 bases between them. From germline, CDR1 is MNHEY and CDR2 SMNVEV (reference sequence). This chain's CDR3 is CASSWGASYEQYF. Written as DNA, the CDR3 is TGTGCCAGCAGTTGGGGAGCCTCCTACGAGCAGTACTTC.

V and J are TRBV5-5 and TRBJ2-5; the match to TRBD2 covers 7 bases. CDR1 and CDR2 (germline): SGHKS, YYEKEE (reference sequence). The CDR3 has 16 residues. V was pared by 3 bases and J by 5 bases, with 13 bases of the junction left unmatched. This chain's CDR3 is CASSSGDGRIRETQYF. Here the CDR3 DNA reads TGTGCCAGCAGCTCGGGGGACGGGAGGATCAGGGAGACCCAGTACTTC.

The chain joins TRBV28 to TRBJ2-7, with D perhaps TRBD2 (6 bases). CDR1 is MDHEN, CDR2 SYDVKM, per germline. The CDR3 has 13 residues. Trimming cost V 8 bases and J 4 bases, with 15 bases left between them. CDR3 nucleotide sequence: TGTGCCAGCGACACCTCGGAGGGGTACGAGCAGTACTTC. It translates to CASDTSEGYEQYF.

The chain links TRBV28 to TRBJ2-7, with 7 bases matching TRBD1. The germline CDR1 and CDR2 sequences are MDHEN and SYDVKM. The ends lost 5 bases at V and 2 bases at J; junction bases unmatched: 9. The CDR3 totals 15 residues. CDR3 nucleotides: TGTGCCAGCAGTCCTGGGACAGTTATGACCTACGAGCAGTACTTC. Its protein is CASSPGTVMTYEQYF.

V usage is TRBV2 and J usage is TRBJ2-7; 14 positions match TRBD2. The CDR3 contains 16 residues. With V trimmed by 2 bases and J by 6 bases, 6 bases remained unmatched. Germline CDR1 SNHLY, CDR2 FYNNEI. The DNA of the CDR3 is TGTGCCAGCAGTGAATTGGGACTAGCGGGAGCAATCGAGCAGTACTTC. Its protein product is CASSELGLAGAIEQYF.

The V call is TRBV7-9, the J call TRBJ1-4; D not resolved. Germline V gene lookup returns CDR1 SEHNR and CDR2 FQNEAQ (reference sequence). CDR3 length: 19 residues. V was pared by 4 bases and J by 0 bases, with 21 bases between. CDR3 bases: TGTGCCAGCAGCTCCCTTTTTGCGGGAATCTCGGCAACTAATGAAAAACTGTTTTTT. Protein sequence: CASSSLFAGISATNEKLFF.

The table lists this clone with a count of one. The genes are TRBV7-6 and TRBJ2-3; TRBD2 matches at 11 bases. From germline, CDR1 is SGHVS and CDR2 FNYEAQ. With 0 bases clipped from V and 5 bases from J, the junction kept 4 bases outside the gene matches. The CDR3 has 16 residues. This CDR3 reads CASSLASGRAIDTQYF. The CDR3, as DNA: TGTGCCAGCAGCTTAGCTAGCGGGAGGGCGATAGATACGCAGTATTTT.

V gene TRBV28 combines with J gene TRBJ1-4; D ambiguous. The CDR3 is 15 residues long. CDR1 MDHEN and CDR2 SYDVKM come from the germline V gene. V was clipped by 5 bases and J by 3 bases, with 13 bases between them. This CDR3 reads CASSQSRVANEKLFF. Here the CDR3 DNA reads TGTGCCAGCAGTCAAAGTAGGGTGGCTAATGAAAAACTGTTTTTT.

This chain's CDR3 is CASNTQRGDGYTF. The CDR3 region has the DNA TGTGCCAGCAACACTCAGAGGGGAGACGGCTACACCTTC. The chain joins TRBV13 to TRBJ1-2; perhaps TRBD1 as D (5 bases). V shed 7 bases and J shed 8 bases, with 17 bases lying between them. Germline CDR1 reads PRHDT; CDR2 reads FYEKMQ (reference sequence). CDR3 size: 13 residues.

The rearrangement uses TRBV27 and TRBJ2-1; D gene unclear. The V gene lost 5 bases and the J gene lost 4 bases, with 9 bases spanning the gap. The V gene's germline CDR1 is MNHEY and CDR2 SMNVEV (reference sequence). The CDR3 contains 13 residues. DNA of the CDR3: TGTGCCAGCAGTGTCGTCGGTTACAATGAGCAGTTCTTC. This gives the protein CASSVVGYNEQFF.

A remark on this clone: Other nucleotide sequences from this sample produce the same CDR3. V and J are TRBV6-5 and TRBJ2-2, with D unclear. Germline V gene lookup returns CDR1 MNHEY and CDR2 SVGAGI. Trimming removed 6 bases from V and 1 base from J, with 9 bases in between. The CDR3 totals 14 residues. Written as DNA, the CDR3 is TGTGCCAGCAGCTATGGCCTGAACACCGGGGAGCTGTTTTTT. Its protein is CASSYGLNTGELFF.

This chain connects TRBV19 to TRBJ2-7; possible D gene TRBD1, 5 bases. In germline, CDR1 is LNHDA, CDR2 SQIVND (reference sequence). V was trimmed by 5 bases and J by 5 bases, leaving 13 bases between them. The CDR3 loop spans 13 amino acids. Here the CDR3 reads CASSGPGPDEQYF. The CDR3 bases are TGTGCCAGTAGTGGGCCAGGGCCCGACGAGCAGTACTTC. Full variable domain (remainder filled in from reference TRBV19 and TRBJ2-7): DGGITQSPKYLFRKEGQNVTLSCEQNLNHDAMYWYRQDPGQGLRLIYYSQIVNDFQKGDIAEGYSVSREKKESFPLTVTSAQKNPTAFYLCASSGPGPDEQYFGPGTRLTVT.